Presented here are 25 T cell receptor beta chains from one specimen sequenced in a study of control samples from healthy donors and cancer patients. TCRdb keeps only in-frame clones here, not all; method: immunoSEQ multiplex PCR. The profile covers roughly 50,000 clones, with around 97% appearing a single time and about 1.9% taken by the ten largest. The sequenced sample was blood. These receptors were obtained from a woman aged 25 to 39 in good health.

Worth noting for this clone: The sample carries other DNA sequences with the same CDR3. The J gene is TRBJ2-1, the V gene TRBV6-6; D is perhaps TRBD1 (5 bases). Deletions cut 5 bases from V and 0 bases from J, with 26 bases between. The CDR3 totals 20 residues. Germline CDR1 MNHNY, CDR2 SVGAGI (reference sequence). The CDR3 DNA is TGTGCCAGCAGTCAAAGGGGCGGAGCCGCAAGGAGAAGCTCCTACAATGAGCAGTTCTTC. Translating it yields CASSQRGGAARRSSYNEQFF.

The chain links TRBV6-5 to TRBJ2-5; D unclear. V was pared by 6 bases and J by 3 bases, with 5 bases between. The germline gives CDR1 MNHEY, CDR2 SVGAGI. This CDR3 is built from 11 residues. The CDR3 nucleotides are TGTGCCAGCAGATATAAAGAGACCCAGTACTTC. The encoded protein is CASRYKETQYF.

This chain joins TRBV18 and TRBJ2-5, with 7 bases fitting TRBD1. After removal of 4 bases from V and 0 bases from J, the junction contained 5 bases not matched to a gene. In germline, CDR1 is KGHSH, CDR2 LQKENI. This CDR3 spans 15 amino acids. CDR3 amino acids: CASSRDSPYQETQYF. In DNA, the CDR3 is TGTGCCAGCTCACGGGACAGCCCGTACCAAGAGACCCAGTACTTC.

V and J are TRBV7-8 and TRBJ2-3; possible D gene TRBD2, 6 bases. V lost 1 base and J 0 bases, leaving 8 bases between the germline ends. The germline gives CDR1 SGHVS, CDR2 FQNEAQ. The CDR3 spans 15 residues. The CDR3 DNA is TGTGCCAGCAGCTTAGGCGGGGCAAGCACAGATACGCAGTATTTT. Translating it yields CASSLGGASTDTQYF.

V gene TRBV28 combines with J gene TRBJ2-3, with TRBD2 identical over 10 bases. V lost 5 bases and J lost 2; bases outside the gene matches: 10. Looked up from germline, CDR1 is MDHEN and CDR2 is SYDVKM. This CDR3 has 17 residues. Written as DNA, the CDR3 is TGTGCCAGCAGTACTACCCTCGGACTAGCGGACACAGATACGCAGTATTTT. Translated: CASSTTLGLADTDTQYF.

The count of this clone is one. V and J are TRBV11-2 and TRBJ1-1; D is uncertain. The germline V gene has CDR1 SGHAT and CDR2 FQNNGV. The CDR3 covers 15 residues. The germline V and J ends were trimmed by 1 base and 1 base, with 10 bases remaining between them. The CDR3 here is CASSLATATNTEAFF. The CDR3 DNA reads TGTGCCAGCAGCTTAGCTACAGCTACGAACACTGAAGCTTTCTTT.

This chain links TRBV10-1 with TRBJ2-1; 11 nucleotides agree with TRBD1. CDR1 is WNHNN, CDR2 SYGVQD, per germline (reference sequence). V was pared by 4 bases and J by 6 bases, with 2 bases of the junction left unmatched. The CDR3 length is 14 residues. CDR3 nucleotides: TGCGCCAGCAGTGCGGGGACAGGGGGCAATGAGCAGTTCTTC. The encoded protein is CASSAGTGGNEQFF.

Notes on this clone: Other DNA sequences within the sample encode an identical CDR3. The chain is built from TRBV7-3 and TRBJ2-1, with 9 bases matching TRBD2. Germline CDR1 and CDR2: SGHTA and FQGTGA. J lost 7 bases, V lost 0 bases, and 7 bases had no gene match. CDR3 length equals 16 residues. The CDR3 loop is CASSLTRGGRGNEQFF. The CDR3 DNA is TGTGCCAGCAGCTTAACCCGGGGCGGGAGGGGGAATGAGCAGTTCTTC.

The gene calls are TRBV7-9 and TRBJ2-1, with 11 bases fitting TRBD2. The CDR3 is made up of 15 amino acids. The germline V gene has CDR1 SEHNR and CDR2 FQNEAQ (reference sequence). V was clipped by 3 bases and J by 8 bases; unmatched bases: 6. CDR3 region: CASSFPTSGSDEQFF. Written as DNA, the CDR3 is TGTGCCAGCAGCTTCCCTACTAGCGGGAGTGATGAGCAGTTCTTC.

V usage is TRBV5-6 and J usage is TRBJ1-2, with a possible D match to TRBD1 (6 bases). Looked up from germline, CDR1 is SGHDT and CDR2 is YYEEEE. The V gene lost 1 base and the J gene lost 4 bases, with 17 bases spanning the gap. This CDR3 is 16 amino acids long. DNA for the CDR3: TGTGCCAGCAGCTTGACCCCAGGGGTCCCTGGCTATGGCTACACCTTC. It translates to CASSLTPGVPGYGYTF.

This rearrangement joins TRBV7-9 to TRBJ2-1; 8 bases line up with TRBD2. Losses at the gene ends were 3 bases for V and 8 bases for J; bases not matched to a gene: 9. CDR1 is SEHNR and CDR2 is FQNEAQ in the germline V gene (reference sequence). CDR3 length: 15 amino acids. The CDR3 DNA follows: TGTGCCAGCAGCTTCGGGACTAGTCTTCGTGATGAGCAGTTCTTC. Its protein is CASSFGTSLRDEQFF.

V is TRBV7-3 and J is TRBJ2-1; D tentatively reads TRBD1 or TRBD2 (5 bases each). V was clipped by 4 bases and J by 10 bases, with 14 bases between them. The CDR3 length is 13 residues. Per the germline V gene, CDR1 is SGHTA and CDR2 is FQGTGA. CDR3 sequence (DNA): TGTGCCAGCAGCTCCAAGCCGGGACGAGAGCAGTTCTTC. It translates to CASSSKPGREQFF. The full variable domain, with the rest looked up from reference TRBV7-3 and TRBJ2-1, is GAGVSQTPSNKVTEKGKYVELRCDPISGHTALYWYRQSLGQGPEFLIYFQGTGAADDSGLPNDRFFAVRPEGSVSTLKIQRTERGDSAVYLCASSSKPGREQFFGPGTRLTVL.

The V gene is TRBV2, the J gene TRBJ1-3; D gene ambiguous. This CDR3 is 12 amino acids long. Per germline, CDR1 SNHLY and CDR2 FYNNEI. The V end lost 8 bases, the J end lost 0 bases, and 5 bases lay between the germline ends. The DNA for the CDR3 is TGTGCCAGCGGAGTCTCTGGAAACACCATATATTTT. This translates into CASGVSGNTIYF.

This rearrangement joins TRBV12-3 or TRBV12-4 to TRBJ1-1; a weak D match, TRBD1 (6 bases). The CDR3 is 13 residues long. V was pared by 6 bases and J by 4 bases, with 12 bases between. CDR3 DNA: TGTGCCAGCAGAAGCAGGGGTGTCACTGAAGCTTTCTTT. Translating it yields CASRSRGVTEAFF.

This rearrangement joins TRBV6-1 to TRBJ2-1; TRBD2 might be the D (6 bases). CDR1 is MNHNS and CDR2 is SASEGT in the germline V gene. The ends were cut back, 2 bases at V and 6 bases at J, with 14 bases in the middle. This CDR3 is 15 amino acids long. In nucleotides, the CDR3 is TGTGCCAGCAGTGAAACTTTGGGCGGGACCAATGAGCAGTTCTTC. Translation gives CASSETLGGTNEQFF.

The J gene is TRBJ2-7, the V gene TRBV15; a weak D match, TRBD1 (5 bases). The CDR3 is 17 residues long. V lost 3 bases to trimming and J lost 0 bases, with 18 bases between them. The germline V gene encodes CDR1 LNHNV and CDR2 YYDKDF (reference sequence). The DNA of the CDR3 is TGTGCCACCAGCAGGCACTTAGGGGATTTAAGCTCCTACGAGCAGTACTTC. Protein sequence: CATSRHLGDLSSYEQYF. Full variable domain (outside the CDR3, taken from reference TRBV15 and TRBJ2-7): DAMVIQNPRYQVTQFGKPVTLSCSQTLNHNVMYWYQQKSSQAPKLLFHYYDKDFNNEADTPDNFQSRRPNTSFCFLDIRSPGLGDTAMYLCATSRHLGDLSSYEQYFGPGTRLTVT.

The CDR3 sequence is CASSPPLQFEAFF. The CDR3 bases are TGTGCCAGCAGTCCACCCCTCCAGTTTGAAGCTTTCTTT. The chain employs TRBV12-3 or TRBV12-4 and TRBJ1-1; no firm D call. The CDR3 spans 13 residues. V was cut by 5 bases and J by 7 bases, with 14 bases left in between.

The rearrangement joins TRBV28 to TRBJ2-5, with D perhaps matching TRBD2 (6 bases). Germline V gene sequence: CDR1 MDHEN, CDR2 SYDVKM. Trimming stripped 1 base from V and 7 bases from J, with 16 bases between. The CDR3 extends over 15 amino acids. CDR3 sequence: CASSLLLPNGGTQYF. The CDR3 DNA sequence: TGTGCCAGCAGTTTATTGCTTCCAAACGGGGGGACCCAGTACTTC.

J is TRBJ1-5 and V is TRBV19; 7 bases match TRBD1. CDR1 is LNHDA, CDR2 SQIVND, per germline (reference sequence). Unmatched junction bases numbered 9, after V lost 3 bases and J lost 7 bases. The CDR3 loop spans 15 amino acids. As DNA, the CDR3 is TGTGCCAGTAGTATTTATAGGGGGCTCGGGCAGCCCCAGCATTTT. This codes for CASSIYRGLGQPQHF.

The chain carries TRBV20-1 and TRBJ2-5; TRBD2 matches at 8 bases. CDR1 and CDR2 from the germline V gene are DFQATT and SNEGSKA (reference sequence). The CDR3 has 14 residues. J lost 5 bases, V lost 3 bases, and 8 bases had no gene match. Here the CDR3 reads CSASEDSGSETQYF. CDR3 sequence (DNA): TGCAGTGCTAGTGAGGACAGCGGGAGTGAGACCCAGTACTTC.

This chain links TRBV11-2 with TRBJ2-3, with D perhaps matching TRBD2 (7 bases). CDR1 and CDR2 (germline): SGHAT, FQNNGV. The CDR3 length is 15 residues. V gave up 1 base and J gave up 6 bases, with 14 bases separating them. This CDR3 reads CASSLAAGRGDTQYF. CDR3 bases: TGTGCCAGCAGCTTAGCAGCGGGAAGGGGGGATACGCAGTATTTT.

This chain connects TRBV4-1 to TRBJ2-7; TRBD2 aligns across 7 bases. V gave up 1 base and J gave up 1 base; unmatched junction bases: 4. Per germline, CDR1 MGHRA and CDR2 YSYEKL. The CDR3 loop spans 15 amino acids. The CDR3 nucleotides read TGCGCCAGCAGCCAAGTTCCAGCGGGGTCCTACGAGCAGTACTTC. As protein: CASSQVPAGSYEQYF.

This chain connects TRBV24-1 to TRBJ2-1, with TRBD1 as a possible D gene (6 bases). CDR3 length: 17 amino acids. The V and J ends lost 0 bases and 8 bases respectively, with 19 bases between them. Per the germline V gene, CDR1 is KGHDR and CDR2 is SFDVKD. In nucleotides, the CDR3 is TGTGCCACCAGTGATTTGGGGGCGGGCGGAGCAGGGGATGAGCAGTTCTTC. Protein: CATSDLGAGGAGDEQFF.

This chain links TRBV6-6 with TRBJ1-2; maybe TRBD1 (6 bases). The germline V gene encodes CDR1 MNHNY and CDR2 SVGAGI (reference sequence). The CDR3 contains 16 residues. Between the trimmed V and J ends, which lost 3 bases and 0 bases, there was a span of 14 bases. The CDR3: CASSYIVGGANYGYTF. The DNA of the CDR3 is TGTGCCAGCAGTTATATTGTAGGGGGGGCTAACTATGGCTACACCTTC.

J is TRBJ1-5 and V is TRBV28; possible D gene TRBD1, 5 bases. The CDR3 runs to 12 residues. Trimming removed 2 bases from V and 12 bases from J, with 11 bases in between. Germline CDR1 is MDHEN and CDR2 is SYDVKM. The CDR3 DNA follows: TGTGCCAGCAGTTTAGGTCCAGGGCTCCAGCATTTT. Protein: CASSLGPGLQHF. The variable domain in full, completed from reference TRBV28 and TRBJ1-5, reads DVKVTQSSRYLVKRTGEKVFLECVQDMDHENMFWYRQDPGLGLRLIYFSYDVKMKEKGDIPEGYSVSREKKERFSLILESASTNQTSMYLCASSLGPGLQHFGDGTRLSIL.